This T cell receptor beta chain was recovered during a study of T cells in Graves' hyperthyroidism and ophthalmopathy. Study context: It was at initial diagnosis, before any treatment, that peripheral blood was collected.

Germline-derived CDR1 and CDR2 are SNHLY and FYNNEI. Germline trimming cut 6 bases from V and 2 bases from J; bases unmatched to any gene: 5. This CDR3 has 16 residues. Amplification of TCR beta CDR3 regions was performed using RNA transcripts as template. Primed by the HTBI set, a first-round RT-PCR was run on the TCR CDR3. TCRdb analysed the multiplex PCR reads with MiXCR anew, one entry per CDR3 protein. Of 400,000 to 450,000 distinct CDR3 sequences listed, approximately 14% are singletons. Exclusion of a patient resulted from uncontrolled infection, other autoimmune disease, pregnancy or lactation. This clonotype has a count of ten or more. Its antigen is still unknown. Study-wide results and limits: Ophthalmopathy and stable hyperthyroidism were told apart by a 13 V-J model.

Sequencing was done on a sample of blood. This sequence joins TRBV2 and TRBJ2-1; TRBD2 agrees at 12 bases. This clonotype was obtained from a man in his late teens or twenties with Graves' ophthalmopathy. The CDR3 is CASSYRLAGAYNEQFF. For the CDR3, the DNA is TGTGCCAGCAGCTACAGACTAGCGGGAGCCTACAATGAGCAGTTCTTC.